The rows below give T cell receptor beta chains drawn from one sample of a study of shared clonotypes between healthy human individuals. Sequencing used immunoSEQ multiplex PCR; TCRdb keeps in-frame clones, though not all of them. This sample carries roughly 700,000 clones, roughly 70% of them seen once, and the ten largest clones take about 1.8%. The specimen was memory CD4+ T cells sorted from blood. The receptor set was obtained from a woman aged 30 to 39 in good health. Both conserved end residues are part of each CDR3. Fields, in order: CDR3 protein, CDR3 DNA, D gene, V gene, clone size, J gene. A D gene is named only where the DNA matches it firmly. Rows give clone size only sometimes, using once, few, many, or a class for an expanded clone.

CDR3 protein: CASSPLWTGVNTEAFF; CDR3 DNA: TGTGCCAGCAGCCCCCTCTGGACAGGAGTGAACACTGAAGCTTTCTTT; D gene: TRBD1; V gene: TRBV7-3; clone size: .; J gene: TRBJ1-1
CDR3 protein: CASSHRGYNEQFF; CDR3 DNA: TGTGCCAGTAGCCACCGGGGCTACAATGAGCAGTTCTTC; D gene: .; V gene: TRBV19; clone size: .; J gene: TRBJ2-1
CDR3 protein: CAWSPGTSFEQFF; CDR3 DNA: TGTGCCTGGAGTCCCGGGACTAGCTTTGAGCAGTTCTTC; D gene: TRBD2; V gene: TRBV30; clone size: .; J gene: TRBJ2-1
CDR3 protein: CASSLARPQNEQYF; CDR3 DNA: TGTGCCAGCAGCTTAGCAAGGCCCCAGAACGAGCAGTACTTC; D gene: .; V gene: TRBV11-2; clone size: few; J gene: TRBJ2-7
CDR3 protein: CAISEGAADSYEQYF; CDR3 DNA: TGTGCCATCAGCGAGGGAGCAGCGGACTCCTACGAGCAGTACTTC; D gene: .; V gene: TRBV10-3; clone size: .; J gene: TRBJ2-7
CDR3 protein: CASSLVGWELFF; CDR3 DNA: TGTGCCAGCAGCTTAGTGGGGTGGGAGCTGTTTTTT; D gene: .; V gene: TRBV11-1; clone size: .; J gene: TRBJ2-2
CDR3 protein: CASSELAAGGTYEQYF; CDR3 DNA: TGCGCCAGCAGTGAACTCGCAGCGGGAGGAACCTACGAGCAGTACTTC; D gene: TRBD2; V gene: TRBV10-2; clone size: .; J gene: TRBJ2-7
CDR3 protein: CASSLWASGSRSTGELFF; CDR3 DNA: TGCGCCAGCAGCTTGTGGGCTAGCGGGAGCCGTAGCACCGGGGAGCTGTTTTTT; D gene: TRBD2; V gene: TRBV5-1; clone size: once; J gene: TRBJ2-2
CDR3 protein: CASSGRDTEAFF; CDR3 DNA: TGCGCCAGCAGCGGTAGAGACACTGAAGCTTTCTTT; D gene: .; V gene: TRBV5-1; clone size: .; J gene: TRBJ1-1
CDR3 protein: CSAPIEETQYF; CDR3 DNA: TGCAGTGCCCCCATTGAGGAGACCCAGTACTTC; D gene: .; V gene: TRBV20-1; clone size: .; J gene: TRBJ2-5
CDR3 protein: CASRKTGGQETQYF; CDR3 DNA: TGCGCCAGCAGGAAGACAGGGGGCCAAGAGACCCAGTACTTC; D gene: TRBD1; V gene: TRBV4-1; clone size: .; J gene: TRBJ2-5
CDR3 protein: CATGTGPLPQYF; CDR3 DNA: TGTGCAACTGGGACAGGCCCTCTACCGCAGTACTTC; D gene: TRBD1; V gene: TRBV28; clone size: .; J gene: TRBJ2-7
CDR3 protein: CASTSQWGGRADNEQFF; CDR3 DNA: TGTGCCAGCACCTCTCAATGGGGCGGGAGGGCCGACAATGAGCAGTTCTTC; D gene: TRBD2; V gene: TRBV2; clone size: .; J gene: TRBJ2-1
CDR3 protein: CASSNPSGARGNTIYF; CDR3 DNA: TGTGCCAGTAGTAACCCCTCAGGGGCGCGTGGAAACACCATATATTTT; D gene: .; V gene: TRBV19; clone size: .; J gene: TRBJ1-3
CDR3 protein: CASSTPGLAGGSPGNEQFF; CDR3 DNA: TGCGCCAGCAGTACTCCGGGACTAGCGGGAGGGAGTCCTGGCAATGAGCAGTTCTTC; D gene: TRBD2; V gene: TRBV4-1; clone size: .; J gene: TRBJ2-1
CDR3 protein: CASSIGGILDTQYF; CDR3 DNA: TGCGCCAGCAGTATAGGCGGTATTCTGGATACGCAGTATTTT; D gene: .; V gene: TRBV5-1; clone size: .; J gene: TRBJ2-3
CDR3 protein: CAARRGQNNEQFF; CDR3 DNA: TGTGCCGCCCGCCGGGGACAAAACAATGAGCAGTTCTTC; D gene: .; V gene: TRBV30; clone size: .; J gene: TRBJ2-1
CDR3 protein: CASMSPAGDTQYF; CDR3 DNA: TGCGCCAGCATGTCGCCTGCGGGTGATACGCAGTATTTT; D gene: .; V gene: TRBV10-2; clone size: .; J gene: TRBJ2-3
CDR3 protein: CATSRQAQGNTGELFF; CDR3 DNA: TGTGCCACCAGCAGACAAGCACAGGGAAACACCGGGGAGCTGTTTTTT; D gene: .; V gene: TRBV15; clone size: .; J gene: TRBJ2-2
CDR3 protein: CASSSRSGSGAKEQFF; CDR3 DNA: TGTGCCAGCAGCTCACGGAGCGGGAGCGGCGCCAAAGAGCAGTTCTTC; D gene: TRBD2; V gene: TRBV7-9; clone size: few; J gene: TRBJ2-1
CDR3 protein: CASSSGQGWSPLHF; CDR3 DNA: TGTGCCAGCAGCTCGGGACAGGGGTGGTCACCCCTCCACTTT; D gene: TRBD1; V gene: TRBV5-6; clone size: .; J gene: TRBJ1-6
CDR3 protein: CASSGGTSGRASPGKTQYF; CDR3 DNA: TGTGCCAGCAGCGGCGGGACTAGCGGGAGGGCCAGCCCGGGGAAGACCCAGTACTTC; D gene: TRBD2; V gene: TRBV5-4; clone size: few; J gene: TRBJ2-5
CDR3 protein: CASSSGQNYNEQFF; CDR3 DNA: TGTGCCAGCAGCTCGGGACAGAATTACAATGAGCAGTTCTTC; D gene: TRBD1; V gene: TRBV11-2; clone size: .; J gene: TRBJ2-1